This T cell receptor beta chain was profiled in a study of blood T cells in healthy people across ages. This clonotype was detected only a few times. A second PCR of 7 to 11 cycles used a sample-barcoded 5' primer and a J-beta primer mix. TCRdb re-derived calls from the 5' RACE reads in MiXCR, one entry per CDR3 protein. The sample holds about 900,000 distinct CDR3 sequences, 40% to 60% seen once. Germline CDR1 LGHDT, CDR2 YNNKEL (reference sequence). This CDR3 region has 12 residues. Trimming removed 7 bases at V and 7 bases at J, with 13 bases between. This TCR came from a man between 25 and 39 years old in good health. V and J are TRBV3-1 and TRBJ1-2; no definite D call. The sequencing sample was made of blood. This CDR3 is CASTTGVSGYTF. In DNA, the CDR3 is TGTGCCAGCACTACGGGAGTGTCTGGCTACACCTTC.